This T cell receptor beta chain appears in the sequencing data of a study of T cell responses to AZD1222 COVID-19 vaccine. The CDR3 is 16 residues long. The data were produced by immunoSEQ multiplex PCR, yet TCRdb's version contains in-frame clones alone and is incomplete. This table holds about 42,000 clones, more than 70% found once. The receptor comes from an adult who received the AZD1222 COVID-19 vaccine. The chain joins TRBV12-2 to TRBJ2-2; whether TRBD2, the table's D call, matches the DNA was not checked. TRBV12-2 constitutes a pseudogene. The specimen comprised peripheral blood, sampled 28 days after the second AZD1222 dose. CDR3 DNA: TGTGCAAGTCGCTTGAACGGGACTACCAGGGGCGGGGAGCTGTTTTTT. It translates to CASRLNGTTRGGELFF.